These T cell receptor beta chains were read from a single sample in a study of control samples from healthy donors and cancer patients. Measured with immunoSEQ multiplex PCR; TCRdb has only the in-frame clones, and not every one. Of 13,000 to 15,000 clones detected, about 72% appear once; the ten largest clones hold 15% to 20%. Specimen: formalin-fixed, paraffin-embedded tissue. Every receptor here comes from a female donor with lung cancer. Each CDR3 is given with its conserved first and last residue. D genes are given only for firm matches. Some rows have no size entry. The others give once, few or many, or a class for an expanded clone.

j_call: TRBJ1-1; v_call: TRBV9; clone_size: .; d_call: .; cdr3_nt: TGTGCCAGCAGCGTAGAAGAGGGTAACACTGAAGCTTTCTTT; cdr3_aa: CASSVEEGNTEAFF
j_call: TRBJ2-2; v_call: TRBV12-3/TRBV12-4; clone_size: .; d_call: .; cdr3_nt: TGTGCCAGCAGAGGACAGAACACCGGGGAGCTGTTTTTT; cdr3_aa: CASRGQNTGELFF
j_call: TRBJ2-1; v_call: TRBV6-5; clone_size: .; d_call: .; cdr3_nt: TGTGCCAGCAGTTCCCCCAAAGTCTGGACACAGTTCTTC; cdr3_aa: CASSSPKVWTQFF
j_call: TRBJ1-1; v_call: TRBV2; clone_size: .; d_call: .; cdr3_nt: TGTGCCAGCAGTGACAGAAGGTCTGGGAACACTGAAGCTTTCTTT; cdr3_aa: CASSDRRSGNTEAFF
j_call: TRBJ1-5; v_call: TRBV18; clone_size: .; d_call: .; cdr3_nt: TGTGCCAGCTCAGCCACGTTACAAGGGGCCCAGCCCCAGCATTTT; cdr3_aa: CASSATLQGAQPQHF
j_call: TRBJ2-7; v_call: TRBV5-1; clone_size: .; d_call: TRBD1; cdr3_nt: TGCGCCAGCAGCTTGGTTGCCGGGACAGGGTCATACGAGCAGTACTTC; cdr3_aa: CASSLVAGTGSYEQYF
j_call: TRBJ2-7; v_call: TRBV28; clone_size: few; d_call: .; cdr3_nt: TGTGCCAGCAGCTTCTCCTCCTACGAGCAGTACTTC; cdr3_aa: CASSFSSYEQYF
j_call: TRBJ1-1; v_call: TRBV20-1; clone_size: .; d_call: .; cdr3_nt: TGCAGTGCTAGTTTCGGGGACGACACTGAAGCTTTCTTT; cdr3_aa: CSASFGDDTEAFF
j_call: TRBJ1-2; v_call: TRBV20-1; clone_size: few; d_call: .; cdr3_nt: TGCAGTGCTAGTAACCAGGAGGGTGGCTACACCTTC; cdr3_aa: CSASNQEGGYTF
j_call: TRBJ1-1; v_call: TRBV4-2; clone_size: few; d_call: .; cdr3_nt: TGTGCCAGCAGCCACGGAGGCCAAAACACTGAAGCTTTCTTT; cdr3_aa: CASSHGGQNTEAFF
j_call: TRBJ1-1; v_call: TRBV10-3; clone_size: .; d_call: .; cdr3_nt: TGTGCCATCAGTAGCCAAGACACTGAAGCTTTTTTT; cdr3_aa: CAISSQDTEAFF
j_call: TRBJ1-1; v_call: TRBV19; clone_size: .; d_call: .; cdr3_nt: TGTGCCAGTAGCCCTCCCCGCGTTTACACTGAAGCTTTCTTT; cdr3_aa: CASSPPRVYTEAFF
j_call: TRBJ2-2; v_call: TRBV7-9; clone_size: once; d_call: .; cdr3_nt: TGTGCCAGCCGCCGGTTGACCGGGGAGCTGTTTTTT; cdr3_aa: CASRRLTGELFF
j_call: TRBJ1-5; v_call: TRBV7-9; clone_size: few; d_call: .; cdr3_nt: TGTGCCAGCAGCCACGGGGTGGGGGTACGGCCCCAGCATTTT; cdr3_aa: CASSHGVGVRPQHF
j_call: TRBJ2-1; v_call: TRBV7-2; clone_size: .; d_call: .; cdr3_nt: TGTGCCAGCAGCTTAGGGAGAATGACGAACAATGAGCAGTTCTTC; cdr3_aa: CASSLGRMTNNEQFF
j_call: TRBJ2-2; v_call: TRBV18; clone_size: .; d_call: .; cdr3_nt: TGTGCCAGCTCACCACCGGGGGGGGAGCTGTTTTTT; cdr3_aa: CASSPPGGELFF
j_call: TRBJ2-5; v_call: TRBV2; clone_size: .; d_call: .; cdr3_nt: TGTGCCAGCAGTGCCCCCTGGGAAGAGACCCAGTACTTC; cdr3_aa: CASSAPWEETQYF
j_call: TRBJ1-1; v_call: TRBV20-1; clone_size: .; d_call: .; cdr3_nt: TGCAGTGCTATGTGGGGTACTGAAGCTTTCTTT; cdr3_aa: CSAMWGTEAFF
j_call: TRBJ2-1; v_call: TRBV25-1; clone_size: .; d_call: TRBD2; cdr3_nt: TGTGCCAGCAGCCCCGAAGGACTAGCGGGGCCTTTGAATGAGCAGTTCTTC; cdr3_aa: CASSPEGLAGPLNEQFF
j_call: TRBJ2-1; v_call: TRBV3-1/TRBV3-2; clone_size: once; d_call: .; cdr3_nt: TGTGCCAGCAGCCAACGGGGGGCAGGGTCACACAATGAGCAGTTCTTC; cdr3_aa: CASSQRGAGSHNEQFF
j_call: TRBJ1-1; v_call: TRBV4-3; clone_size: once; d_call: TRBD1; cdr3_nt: TGCGCCAGCAGCCAAGAGGGGGACAGGAACACTGAAGCTTTCTTT; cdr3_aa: CASSQEGDRNTEAFF
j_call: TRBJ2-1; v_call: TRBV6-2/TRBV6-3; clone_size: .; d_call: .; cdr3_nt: TGTGCCAGCAGTTACGGGAGTATAAATCAGGATGAGCAGTTCTTC; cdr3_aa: CASSYGSINQDEQFF
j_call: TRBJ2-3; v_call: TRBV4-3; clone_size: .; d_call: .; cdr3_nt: TGCGCCAGCAGCCAAGGGGCTATGACTGGAGGAACAGATACGCAGTATTTT; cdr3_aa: CASSQGAMTGGTDTQYF
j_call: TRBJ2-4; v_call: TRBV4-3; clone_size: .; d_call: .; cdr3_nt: TGCGCCAGCAGCCAAGATCGAGGGCTTTCCAACATTCAGTACTTC; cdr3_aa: CASSQDRGLSNIQYF
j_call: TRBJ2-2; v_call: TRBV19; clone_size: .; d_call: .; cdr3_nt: TGTGCCAGTAGTATAGAGGGCAGGGGCGCCGGGGAGCTGTTTTTT; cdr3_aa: CASSIEGRGAGELFF
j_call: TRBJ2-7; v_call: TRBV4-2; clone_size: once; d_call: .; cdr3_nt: TGTGCCAGCAGCCAAGAGGGCAGGGACTACGAGCAGTACTTC; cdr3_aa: CASSQEGRDYEQYF
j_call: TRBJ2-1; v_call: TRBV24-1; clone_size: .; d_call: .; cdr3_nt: TGTGCCACCAGTGGAACAGGGAGAGATGAGCAGTTCTTC; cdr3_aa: CATSGTGRDEQFF